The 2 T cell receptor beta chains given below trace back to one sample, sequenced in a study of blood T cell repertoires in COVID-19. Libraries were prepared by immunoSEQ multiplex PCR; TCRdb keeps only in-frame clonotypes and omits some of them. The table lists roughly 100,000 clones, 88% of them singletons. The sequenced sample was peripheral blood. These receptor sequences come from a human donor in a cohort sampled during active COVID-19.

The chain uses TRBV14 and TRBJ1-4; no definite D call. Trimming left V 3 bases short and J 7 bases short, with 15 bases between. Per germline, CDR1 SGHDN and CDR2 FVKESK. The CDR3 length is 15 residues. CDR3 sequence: CASSQTYLLGEKLFF. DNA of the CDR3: TGTGCCAGCAGCCAGACATACCTCCTGGGTGAAAAACTGTTTTTT.

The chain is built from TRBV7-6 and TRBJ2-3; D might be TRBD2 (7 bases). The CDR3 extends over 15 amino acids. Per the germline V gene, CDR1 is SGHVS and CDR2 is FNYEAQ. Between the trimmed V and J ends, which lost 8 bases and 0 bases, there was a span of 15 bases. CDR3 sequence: CASGGGTSSTDTQYF. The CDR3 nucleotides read TGTGCCAGCGGGGGGGGCACCTCTAGCACAGATACGCAGTATTTT.